This TCR beta chain was identified in a study of shared clonotypes between healthy human individuals. Sequencing used immunoSEQ multiplex PCR; TCRdb keeps in-frame clones, though not all of them. This sample has under 850,000 clones, with over 55% found just once. Between the trimmed V and J ends, which lost 7 bases and 1 base, there was a span of 11 bases. The CDR3 sequence is 13 residues long. Germline CDR1 reads SEHNR; CDR2 reads FQNEAQ (reference sequence). Material for sequencing was memory CD4+ T cells sorted from blood. Subset of the sample: CD45RA-negative fraction. The receptor was isolated from a woman aged 25-40 years in good health. The rearrangement uses TRBV7-9 and TRBJ2-7, with D tentatively TRBD1 (7 bases). The CDR3 DNA reads as TGTGCCAGCACAGGGGGGAGGTCCTACGAGCAGTACTTC. Translating it yields CASTGGRSYEQYF. Full variable domain (rest looked up from reference TRBV7-9 and TRBJ2-7): DTGVSQNPRHKITKRGQNVTFRCDPISEHNRLYWYRQTLGQGPEFLTYFQNEAQLEKSRLLSDRFSAERPKGSFSTLEIQRTEQGDSAMYLCASTGGRSYEQYFGPGTRLTVT.